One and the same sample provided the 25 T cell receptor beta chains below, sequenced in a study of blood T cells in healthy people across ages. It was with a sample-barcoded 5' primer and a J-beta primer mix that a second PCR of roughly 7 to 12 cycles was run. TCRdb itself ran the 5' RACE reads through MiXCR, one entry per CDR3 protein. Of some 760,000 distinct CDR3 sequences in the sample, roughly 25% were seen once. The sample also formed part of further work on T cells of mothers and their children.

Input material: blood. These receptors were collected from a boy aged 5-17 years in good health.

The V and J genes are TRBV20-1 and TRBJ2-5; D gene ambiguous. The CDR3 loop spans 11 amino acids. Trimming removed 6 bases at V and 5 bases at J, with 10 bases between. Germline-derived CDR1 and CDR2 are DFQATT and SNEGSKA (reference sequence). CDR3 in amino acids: CSARRHETQYF. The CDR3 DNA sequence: TGCAGTGCCCGGCGACACGAGACCCAGTACTTC.

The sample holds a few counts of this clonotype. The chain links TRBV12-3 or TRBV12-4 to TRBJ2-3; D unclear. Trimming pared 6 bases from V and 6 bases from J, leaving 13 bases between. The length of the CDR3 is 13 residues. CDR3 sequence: CASRYQRHDTQYF. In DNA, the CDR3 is TGTGCCAGCAGGTACCAGAGGCATGATACGCAGTATTTT.

The CDR3, as DNA: TGCAGTGCCCCCTGGACTAGCGGGGGGGCAAGGGACGAGCAGTACTTC. Its protein is CSAPWTSGGARDEQYF. The chain employs TRBV20-1 and TRBJ2-7, with 15 bases identical to TRBD2. V gave up 6 bases and J gave up 5 bases; unmatched junction bases: 11. This CDR3 is 16 amino acids long. In germline, CDR1 is DFQATT, CDR2 SNEGSKA (reference sequence).

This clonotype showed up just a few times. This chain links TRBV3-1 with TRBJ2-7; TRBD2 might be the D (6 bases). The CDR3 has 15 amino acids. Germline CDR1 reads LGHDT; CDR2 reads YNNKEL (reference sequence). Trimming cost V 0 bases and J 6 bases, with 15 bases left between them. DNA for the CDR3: TGTGCCAGCAGCCAAGAATTCGGGGGAATTGGCGAGCAGTACTTC. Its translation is CASSQEFGGIGEQYF.

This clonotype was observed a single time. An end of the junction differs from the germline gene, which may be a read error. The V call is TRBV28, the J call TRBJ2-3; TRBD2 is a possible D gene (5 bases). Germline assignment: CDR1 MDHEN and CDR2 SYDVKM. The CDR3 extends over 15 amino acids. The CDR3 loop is CASSKRMVRTDTQYF. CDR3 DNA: TGCGCCAGCAGTAAGCGGATGGTTCGCACAGATACGCAGTATTTT.

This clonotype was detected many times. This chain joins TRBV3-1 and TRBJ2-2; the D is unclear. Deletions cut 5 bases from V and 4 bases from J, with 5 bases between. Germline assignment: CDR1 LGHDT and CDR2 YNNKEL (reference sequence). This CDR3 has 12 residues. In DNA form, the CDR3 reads TGTGCCAGCAGCTTATCCACCGGGGAGCTGTTTTTT. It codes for CASSLSTGELFF.

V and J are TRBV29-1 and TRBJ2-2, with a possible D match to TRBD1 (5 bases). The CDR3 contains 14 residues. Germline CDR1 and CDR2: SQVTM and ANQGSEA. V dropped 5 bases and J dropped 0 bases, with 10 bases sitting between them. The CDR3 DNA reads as TGCAGCGTTAGCACAGGAACGAACACCGGGGAGCTGTTTTTT. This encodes CSVSTGTNTGELFF.

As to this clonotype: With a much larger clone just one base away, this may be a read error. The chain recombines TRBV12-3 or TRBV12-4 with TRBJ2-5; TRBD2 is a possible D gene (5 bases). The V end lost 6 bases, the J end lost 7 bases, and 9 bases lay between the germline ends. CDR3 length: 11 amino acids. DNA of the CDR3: TGTGCCAGCAGCACTGGAGGGACCCAGTACTTC. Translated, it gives CASSTGGTQYF.

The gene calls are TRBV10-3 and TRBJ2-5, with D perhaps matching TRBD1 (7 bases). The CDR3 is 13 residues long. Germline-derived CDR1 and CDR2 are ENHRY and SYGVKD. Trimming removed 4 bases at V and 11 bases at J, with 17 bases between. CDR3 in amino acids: CAISADRDSGQYF. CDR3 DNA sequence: TGTGCCATCAGTGCCGACAGGGACTCTGGGCAGTACTTC.

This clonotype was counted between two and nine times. The DNA for the CDR3 is TGTGCCAGCAGCTTTCTAGGAGGGGACTACCCGAGTGCGACCCAGTACTTC. Its translation is CASSFLGGDYPSATQYF. V and J are TRBV7-6 and TRBJ2-5, with 7 bases lining up with TRBD2. CDR1 is SGHVS and CDR2 is FNYEAQ in the germline V gene. V was pared by 3 bases and J by 7 bases, with 17 bases of the junction left unmatched. CDR3 length: 17 amino acids.

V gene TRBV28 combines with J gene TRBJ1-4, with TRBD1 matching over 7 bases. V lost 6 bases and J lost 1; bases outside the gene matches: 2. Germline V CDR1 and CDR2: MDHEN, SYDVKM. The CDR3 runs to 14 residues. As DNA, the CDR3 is TGTGCCAGCAGCAGACAGGGAACTAATGAAAAACTGTTTTTT. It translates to CASSRQGTNEKLFF.

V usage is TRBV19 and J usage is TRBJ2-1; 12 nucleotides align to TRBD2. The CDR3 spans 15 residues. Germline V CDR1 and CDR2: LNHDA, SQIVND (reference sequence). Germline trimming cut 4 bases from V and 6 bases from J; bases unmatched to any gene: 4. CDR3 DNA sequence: TGTGCCAGTAGTACTACTAGCGGGAGGCCCAATGAGCAGTTCTTC. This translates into CASSTTSGRPNEQFF.

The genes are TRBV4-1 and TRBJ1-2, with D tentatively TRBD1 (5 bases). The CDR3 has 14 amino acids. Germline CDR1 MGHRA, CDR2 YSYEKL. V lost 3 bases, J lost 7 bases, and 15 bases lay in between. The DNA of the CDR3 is TGCGCCAGCAGCCATCCATCCGGGGCGGGTGGCTACACCTTC. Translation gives CASSHPSGAGGYTF.

The CDR3 protein is CASSTLDRPNLADQSNEQFF. The CDR3, as DNA: TGTGCCAGCAGCACATTGGACAGGCCCAATCTAGCGGACCAAAGCAATGAGCAGTTCTTC. The genes are TRBV13 and TRBJ2-1, with D perhaps matching TRBD1 or TRBD2 (7 bases each). Germline lookup yields CDR1 PRHDT and CDR2 FYEKMQ (reference sequence). The CDR3 covers 20 residues. Trimming took 5 bases from V and 6 from J, leaving 32 bases between them. Full variable domain (outside the CDR3, taken from reference TRBV13 and TRBJ2-1): AAGVIQSPRHLIKEKRETATLKCYPIPRHDTVYWYQQGPGQDPQFLISFYEKMQSDKGSIPDRFSAQQFSDYHSELNMSSLELGDSALYFCASSTLDRPNLADQSNEQFFGPGTRLTVL.

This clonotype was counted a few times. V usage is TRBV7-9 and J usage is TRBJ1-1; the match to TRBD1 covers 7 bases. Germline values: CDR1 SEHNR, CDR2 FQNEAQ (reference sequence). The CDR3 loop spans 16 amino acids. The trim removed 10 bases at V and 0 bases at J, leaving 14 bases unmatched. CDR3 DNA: TGTGCCACCAATATCGAGGGGGCCTATCTGAACACTGAAGCTTTCTTT. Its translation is CATNIEGAYLNTEAFF.

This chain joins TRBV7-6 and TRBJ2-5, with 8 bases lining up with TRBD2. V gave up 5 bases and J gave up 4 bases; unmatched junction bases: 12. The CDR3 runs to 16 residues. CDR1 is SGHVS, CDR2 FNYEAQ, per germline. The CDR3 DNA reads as TGTGCCAGCAGCCCTGAACAGGGACTAGAGTTAGAGACCCAGTACTTC. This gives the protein CASSPEQGLELETQYF.

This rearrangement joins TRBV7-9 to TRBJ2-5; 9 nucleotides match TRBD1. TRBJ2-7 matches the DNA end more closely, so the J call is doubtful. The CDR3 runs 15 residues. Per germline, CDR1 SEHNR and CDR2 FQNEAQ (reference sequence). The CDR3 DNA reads TGTGCCAGCAGCTTAGGGGACAGGGTTTACGACGAGCAGTACTTC. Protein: CASSLGDRVYDEQYF.

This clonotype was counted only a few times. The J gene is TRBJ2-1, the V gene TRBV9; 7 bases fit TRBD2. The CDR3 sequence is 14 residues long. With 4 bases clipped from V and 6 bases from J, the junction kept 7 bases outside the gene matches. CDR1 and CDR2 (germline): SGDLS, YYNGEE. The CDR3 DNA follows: TGTGCCAGCAGCCTCCAGACGGGAGGCAATGAGCAGTTCTTC. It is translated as CASSLQTGGNEQFF.

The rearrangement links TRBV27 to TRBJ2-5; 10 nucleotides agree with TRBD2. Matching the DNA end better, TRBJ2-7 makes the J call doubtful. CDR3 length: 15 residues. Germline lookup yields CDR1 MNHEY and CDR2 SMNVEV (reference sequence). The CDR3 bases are TGTGCCAGCAGTGGCTGGACTAGCGGTACCTACGAGCAGTACTTC. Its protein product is CASSGWTSGTYEQYF.

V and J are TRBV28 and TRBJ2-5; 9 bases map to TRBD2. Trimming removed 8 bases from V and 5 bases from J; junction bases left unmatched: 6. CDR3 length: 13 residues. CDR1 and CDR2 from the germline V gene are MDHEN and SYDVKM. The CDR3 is CASGGRARETQYF. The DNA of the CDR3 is TGTGCCAGCGGCGGGAGGGCCAGGGAGACCCAGTACTTC.

CDR3 DNA sequence: TGTGCCAGCAGCCAACTAGCGGGGGCCCTCGGGGAGCTGTTTTTT. Its translation is CASSQLAGALGELFF. The chain links TRBV12-3 or TRBV12-4 to TRBJ2-2, with 11 bases aligning to TRBD2. This CDR3 has 15 residues. J gave up 7 bases and V 6 bases, and 7 bases lay outside the gene matches.

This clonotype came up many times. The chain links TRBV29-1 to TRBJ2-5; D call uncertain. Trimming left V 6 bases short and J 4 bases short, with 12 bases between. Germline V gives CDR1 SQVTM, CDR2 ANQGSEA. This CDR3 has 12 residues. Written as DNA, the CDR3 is TGCAGCGTAGACGTCGCTCTAGAGACCCAGTACTTC. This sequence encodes CSVDVALETQYF.

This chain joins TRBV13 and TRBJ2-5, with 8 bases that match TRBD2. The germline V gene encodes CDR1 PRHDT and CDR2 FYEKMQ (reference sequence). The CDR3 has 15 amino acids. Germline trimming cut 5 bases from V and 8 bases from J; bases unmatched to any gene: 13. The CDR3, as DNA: TGTGCCAGCAGCCCGGGGGGGCCTACCTATGATACCCAGTACTTC. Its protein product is CASSPGGPTYDTQYF.

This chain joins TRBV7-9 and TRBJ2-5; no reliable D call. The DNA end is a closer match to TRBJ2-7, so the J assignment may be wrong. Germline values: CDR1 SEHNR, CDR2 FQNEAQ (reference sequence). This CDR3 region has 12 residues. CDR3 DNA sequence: TGTGCCAGCAGCTTAGCGGTAGACGAGCAGTACTTC. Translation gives CASSLAVDEQYF.

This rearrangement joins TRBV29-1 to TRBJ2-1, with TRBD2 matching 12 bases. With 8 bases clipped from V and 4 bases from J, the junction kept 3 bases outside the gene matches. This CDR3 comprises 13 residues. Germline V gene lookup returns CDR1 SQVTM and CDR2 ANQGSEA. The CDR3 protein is CSFTSGRYNEQFF. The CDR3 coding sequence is TGCAGCTTTACTAGCGGGAGGTACAATGAGCAGTTCTTC.